Presented here are 11 T cell receptor beta chains from one specimen sequenced in a study of T cell changes during pregnancy in multiple sclerosis. Only in-frame clones appear in the TCRdb table, and some are missing; sequencing was by immunoSEQ multiplex PCR. The table shows almost 50,000 clones, with 85% to 95% occurring only once. The sample was peripheral blood, taken after pregnancy. These receptors all stem from a female donor with multiple sclerosis, enrolled in a pregnancy study.

This rearrangement joins TRBV28 to TRBJ1-2, with 8 bases fitting TRBD1. This CDR3 contains 15 residues. Germline V gene lookup returns CDR1 MDHEN and CDR2 SYDVKM. The ends lost 6 bases at V and 3 bases at J; junction bases unmatched: 9. CDR3 loop: CASSRTGLNDYGYTF. In DNA form, the CDR3 reads TGTGCCAGCAGCCGGACAGGGTTAAATGACTATGGCTACACCTTC.

The chain carries TRBV19 and TRBJ2-3, with TRBD2 identical over 8 bases. Germline loops: CDR1 LNHDA, CDR2 SQIVND (reference sequence). The CDR3 covers 15 residues. V was clipped by 7 bases and J by 8 bases; unmatched bases: 14. The DNA of the CDR3 is TGTGCCAGTATGGGACTAGTCCGCTTTAGGGTTACGCAGTATTTT. This encodes CASMGLVRFRVTQYF.

CDR3 sequence (DNA): TGTGCCAGTAGTACCCTCGCGGGGGCTACCAATCAGCCCCAGCATTTT. Protein: CASSTLAGATNQPQHF. This chain uses TRBV19 with TRBJ1-5, with D possibly being TRBD1 (6 bases). The germline V gene has CDR1 LNHDA and CDR2 SQIVND (reference sequence). V dropped 4 bases and J dropped 3 bases, with 16 bases sitting between them. The length of the CDR3 is 16 residues.

V and J are TRBV14 and TRBJ2-2, with D possibly TRBD1 on 6 matching bases. Per germline, CDR1 SGHDN and CDR2 FVKESK. This CDR3 is 14 amino acids long. With 1 base removed from V and 5 bases from J, the gap between germline ends came to 8 bases. The chain's CDR3 is CASSQVQGTGELFF. The CDR3 DNA is TGTGCCAGCAGCCAAGTACAGGGAACCGGGGAGCTGTTTTTT.

The chain joins TRBV4-2 to TRBJ1-2; D ambiguous. The V and J ends lost 0 bases and 6 bases respectively, with 11 bases between them. This CDR3 is 14 amino acids long. Germline V gene lookup returns CDR1 LGHNA and CDR2 YNFKEQ. The CDR3 region has the DNA TGTGCCAGCAGCCAAGATACGTGGAGAGATGGCTACACCTTC. It specifies CASSQDTWRDGYTF.

J is TRBJ2-2 and V is TRBV11-2; the match to TRBD1 covers 10 bases. This CDR3 has 19 amino acids. With V trimmed by 6 bases and J by 4 bases, 17 bases remained unmatched. Per germline, CDR1 SGHAT and CDR2 FQNNGV. CDR3 protein: CASSFRPGQGLRGTGELFF. CDR3 coding DNA: TGTGCCAGCAGTTTTCGTCCGGGACAGGGGCTGAGGGGCACCGGGGAGCTGTTTTTT. The variable domain in full, completed from reference TRBV11-2 and TRBJ2-2, reads EAGVAQSPRYKIIEKRQSVAFWCNPISGHATLYWYQQILGQGPKLLIQFQNNGVVDDSQLPKDRFSAERLKGVDSTLKIQPAKLEDSAVYLCASSFRPGQGLRGTGELFFGEGSRLTVL.

This clone was seen only a few times. The rearrangement uses TRBV11-2 and TRBJ2-1; TRBD2 matches 12 bases. CDR3 length equals 17 residues. Germline V lookup: CDR1 SGHAT, CDR2 FQNNGV. Trimming took 5 bases from V and 7 from J; bases not matched to a gene: 12. The CDR3 loop reads CASSPLHSSGGANEQFF. The CDR3 DNA sequence: TGTGCCAGCAGCCCACTTCACTCTAGCGGGGGGGCGAATGAGCAGTTCTTC.

The table lists this clone with a count of one. This rearrangement joins TRBV10-3 to TRBJ1-5; 11 nucleotides match TRBD1. V trimming: 8 bases; J trimming: 3 bases; junction bases outside the gene matches: 3. CDR3 length equals 14 residues. Per the germline V gene, CDR1 is ENHRY and CDR2 is SYGVKD. CDR3 nucleotide sequence: TGTGCCATCGGGGACAGGGGGTACAATCAGCCCCAGCATTTT. As protein: CAIGDRGYNQPQHF.

This chain uses TRBV4-3 with TRBJ1-2; perhaps TRBD1 as D (5 bases). Per the germline V gene, CDR1 is LGHNA and CDR2 is YSLEER. V lost 1 base to trimming and J lost 3 bases, with 9 bases between them. CDR3 length: 14 amino acids. In nucleotides, the CDR3 is TGCGCCAGCAGCCAAGGACAGACCCACTATGGCTACACCTTC. This translates into CASSQGQTHYGYTF.

The chain is built from TRBV7-2 and TRBJ1-6, with a possible D match to TRBD1 (6 bases). The V end was cut by 1 base, the J end by 7 bases, with 11 bases between. Germline assignment: CDR1 SGHTA and CDR2 FQGNSA. The CDR3 runs 15 residues. CDR3 in DNA: TGTGCCAGCAGCTTAGAAGGACAGCGGAATTCACCCCTCCACTTT. It yields the protein CASSLEGQRNSPLHF.

The chain carries TRBV5-4 and TRBJ2-3; 12 bases are a match to TRBD1. Trimming took 5 bases from V and 5 from J; bases not matched to a gene: 9. Germline CDR1 reads SGHNT; CDR2 reads YYREEE (reference sequence). CDR3 size: 16 residues. In nucleotides, the CDR3 is TGTGCCAGCAGTAGCGGGACAGGGGGCGCCGGAGATACGCAGTATTTT. It translates to CASSSGTGGAGDTQYF.